These T cell receptor beta chains were read from a single sample in a study of radiotherapy plus CTLA-4 blockade in lung cancer. Libraries were prepared by immunoSEQ multiplex PCR; TCRdb keeps only in-frame clonotypes and omits some of them. The table lists about 77,000 clones, roughly 74% of them singletons. This sample comprised peripheral blood, obtained from a patient treated with radiotherapy plus ipilimumab. The receptors come from a human donor with non-small cell lung cancer whose response to radiotherapy plus ipilimumab could not be evaluated. Each CDR3 is given without its conserved first and last residue. A D gene is named only where the DNA matches it firmly. Clone size is not always given. Where it is, it says once, few, many or a class for expanded clones.

v_gene	abundance	j_gene	d_gene	CDR3aa
TRBV9	.	TRBJ2-7	TRBD1	ASSPRQGLAYEQY
TRBV11-2	.	TRBJ1-1	.	ASSLGVQGNTEAF
TRBV9	.	TRBJ2-3	TRBD2	ASSDVLAGKRDTQY
TRBV7-8	.	TRBJ1-2	TRBD1	ASSDSGGPGYGYT
TRBV7-6	.	TRBJ2-1	.	ASSLGRQISYNEQF
TRBV7-2	.	TRBJ2-1	.	ASSPPPYNGQF
TRBV5-6	.	TRBJ2-5	.	ASSLFGGNQETQY
TRBV29-1	.	TRBJ1-6	TRBD1	SVQTGGNSPLH
TRBV7-2	.	TRBJ2-3	TRBD2	ASSAIAGVPDTQY
TRBV5-1	few	TRBJ1-4	TRBD1	ASSSGDRGNEKLF
TRBV7-9	.	.	.	ASSLESYEQY
TRBV5-4	.	TRBJ2-2	.	ASSLDRPETGELF
TRBV7-9	.	TRBJ2-7	.	ASSSVPYEQY
TRBV19	.	TRBJ1-1	TRBD1	ASLDRGDTEAF
TRBV4-1	.	TRBJ1-1	.	ASSQGRGWDTEAF
TRBV9	.	TRBJ1-2	TRBD1	ASSVGTGSYGYT
TRBV7-9	.	TRBJ1-1	TRBD1	ASSQGQLNTEAF
TRBV5-1	.	TRBJ1-1	.	ASSQVAEGGGTEAF
TRBV6-5	.	TRBJ2-7	.	ASSYSSAYEQY
TRBV7-2	.	TRBJ1-2	TRBD1	ASSRDRGYGYT
TRBV19	.	TRBJ2-5	.	ASSIRTGPQETQY
TRBV2	.	TRBJ1-6	TRBD1	ASSQGAQRSPLH
TRBV23-1	once	TRBJ1-1	.	ASSQSYGTGSTEAF
TRBV7-9	.	TRBJ2-5	TRBD1	ASSWGQGATETQY
TRBV7-3	few	TRBJ2-5	.	ASSPTGIQETQY
TRBV28	once	TRBJ1-2	.	ASSAPQAGHYGYT
TRBV30	.	TRBJ2-7	TRBD1	AWSTGQGEYEQY
TRBV11-3	.	TRBJ2-5	.	ASSPGGDFQETQY
TRBV4-2	few	TRBJ2-7	TRBD2	ASSQDPGAGGLEQY
TRBV5-4	once	TRBJ1-1	TRBD1	ASSLQGVNTEAF
TRBV4-1	.	TRBJ2-7	.	ASSQDLQWQGYEQY
TRBV28	.	TRBJ1-5	.	ASSTPNYQPQH
TRBV7-6	.	TRBJ1-4	.	ASSLNPGNPNEKLF
TRBV7-8	once	TRBJ1-1	.	ASSLGPSANTEAF
TRBV2	.	TRBJ2-1	TRBD1	ASTRQGAPTNNEQF
TRBV7-6	few	TRBJ2-1	TRBD2	ASSLVAGGRNEQF
TRBV29-1	.	TRBJ1-1	.	SVDTGIGDTEAF
TRBV11-2	.	TRBJ2-5	.	ASSSGIQETQY
TRBV19	.	TRBJ1-3	.	ASSRDGAGGNTIY
TRBV4-1	.	TRBJ2-2	TRBD1	ASSQEGQGRTGELF
TRBV18	once	TRBJ2-3	.	ASCPTSSSDTQY
TRBV30	.	TRBJ1-1	.	AWGLRGSTTEAF
TRBV11-3	.	TRBJ2-7	TRBD2	ASSLDRGVRY
TRBV7-8	.	TRBJ2-3	.	ASSLVQGTDTQY
TRBV9	.	TRBJ1-2	TRBD1	ASSAHGQVYGYT
TRBV6-5	.	TRBJ1-2	TRBD1	ASRRGQGNYGYT
TRBV7-3	once	TRBJ2-5	TRBD1	ASSSGQEPETQY
TRBV19	.	TRBJ2-2	TRBD1	ASSIRDRGSTGELF
TRBV7-9	.	TRBJ1-1	.	ASSPRRGNTEAF
TRBV27	.	TRBJ2-3	TRBD1	ASSPGQGLTDTQY
TRBV10-3	.	TRBJ2-7	TRBD1	AISVIRGTGGLSVQY